What follows are 26 T cell receptor beta chains derived from one specimen sequenced in a study of tumor-infiltrating lymphocytes in primary liver carcinoma. Bulk tissue was left unsorted, and RNA and DNA were co-extracted from around 18-30 mg of it. With about 470 ng total RNA as template and a constant-region primer, TCR beta cDNA was made. Libraries covering TCR beta were generated through three nested multiplex PCR rounds (using a slightly modified ARM-PCR). Rounds one and two of PCR, each of 10 cycles, were primed with TRBV1-TRBV30 forward primers and a C-beta reverse primer. Each CDR3 protein is one row after TCRdb ran MiXCR on the multiplex PCR reads. The sample includes roughly 80,000 distinct CDR3 sequences, around 70% of them seen just once. Input material: liver tumor tissue from sampling region 1. Subset of the sample: tumor region T1, superior pole. The receptors stem from a man between 35 and 55 years old with primary liver carcinoma and hepatitis B virus infection.

In regard to this clonotype: At one of its ends the junction is not consistent with the germline gene, which may arise from a read error. CDR3 nucleotides: TGTGCTAGCAGCTTAAATCGGGATCAGTCCGAGCATTTT. It encodes CASSLNRDQSEHF. The gene calls are TRBV7-8 and TRBJ1-5; no reliable D call. The CDR3 loop spans 13 amino acids. The germline V gene encodes CDR1 SGHVS and CDR2 FQNEAQ.

On this clonotype itself: The final CDR3 position lacks the conserved phenylalanine or tryptophan, pointing to a likely read error. The DNA is left out, because the CDR3 cannot be placed on it with certainty; the CDR3 is given as TCRdb lists it. This chain joins TRBV11-2 and TRBJ1-6. The CDR3 sequence runs 12 residues, both termini included. Looked up from germline, CDR1 is SGHAT and CDR2 is FQNNGV. The CDR3 sequence: CASSLSGSPLLL.

V and J are TRBV28 and TRBJ2-2; no reliable D call. V lost 3 bases and J 5 bases, leaving 10 bases between the germline ends. The CDR3 is made up of 14 amino acids. Germline CDR1 is MDHEN and CDR2 is SYDVKM. The CDR3 region has the DNA TGTGCCAGCAGTTTCAATGGGGTAACCGGGGAGCTGTTTTTT. Translation: CASSFNGVTGELFF.

Concerning this clonotype: The CDR3 end shows no conserved phenylalanine or tryptophan, and so a read error is likely. The gene calls are TRBV7-8 and TRBJ2-1; D remains unclear. Germline CDR1 reads SGHVS; CDR2 reads FQNEAQ. Deletions cut 10 bases from V and 1 base from J, with 20 bases between. The CDR3 spans 16 residues. The CDR3: CATRRIPSSSYNEQFL. CDR3 bases: TGTGCCACCCGGCGAATCCCGTCCTCTTCCTACAATGAGCAGTTCTTG.

This sequence joins TRBV6-6 and TRBJ2-1; D unresolved. Germline V CDR1 and CDR2: MNHNY, SVGAGI (reference sequence). The CDR3 has 16 amino acids. Trimming left V 4 bases short and J 5 bases short, with 18 bases between. CDR3 amino acids: CASSSLASFRDNEQFF. The CDR3 bases are TGTGCCAGCAGTTCCCTCGCTAGTTTTAGGGACAATGAGCAGTTCTTC.

This chain uses TRBV9 with TRBJ2-3, with 8 bases identical to TRBD1. Per germline, CDR1 SGDLS and CDR2 YYNGEE. The junction had 1 base not matched to a gene; V was cut back by 0 bases and J by 1 base. The CDR3 spans 15 residues. CDR3 DNA: TGTGCCAGCAGCGTAGAGGGACAGGGCACAGATACGCAGTATTTT. It codes for CASSVEGQGTDTQYF.

J is TRBJ1-2 and V is TRBV30; 8 bases agree with TRBD1. In germline, CDR1 is GTSNPN, CDR2 SVGIG (reference sequence). Trimming cost V 5 bases and J 4 bases; bases outside gene matches: 12. The CDR3 consists of 15 residues. CDR3 in DNA: TGTGCCTGGGGACAAACAGGGGGGGGACCCTATGGCTACACCTTC. As protein: CAWGQTGGGPYGYTF. Full variable domain (missing parts from reference TRBV30 and TRBJ1-2): SQTIHQWPATLVQPVGSPLSLECTVEGTSNPNLYWYRQAAGRGLQLLFYSVGIGQISSEVPQNLSASRPQDRQFILSSKKLLLSDSGFYLCAWGQTGGGPYGYTFGSGTRLTVV.

Turning to this clonotype: At one end the junction does not follow the germline gene, possibly because of a read error. The chain links TRBV20-1 to TRBJ1-1; D remains unclear. The germline V gene encodes CDR1 DFQATT and CDR2 SNEGSKA (reference sequence). The CDR3 sequence is 11 residues long. CDR3 region: CSVSPFTDAFF. Written as DNA, the CDR3 is TGCAGTGTGAGTCCGTTCACTGATGCTTTCTTT.

Remarks on this clonotype: Likely a read error: the CDR3 ends without its conserved phenylalanine or tryptophan. The chain recombines TRBV11-2 with TRBJ2-3; 9 bases align to TRBD2. Trimming at V came to 5 bases and at J to 0 bases, leaving 6 bases not matched to a gene. The CDR3 has 16 residues. Per germline, CDR1 SGHAT and CDR2 FQNNGV. CDR3 bases: TGTGCCAGCAGCCACCCGACTAGCGGTAGCACAGATACGCAGTATTTG. This codes for CASSHPTSGSTDTQYL.

Points on this clonotype: This clone may be a read error of a much larger clone one base away. The V gene is TRBV24-1, the J gene TRBJ2-1; tentatively, D is TRBD1 (5 bases). The germline V gene has CDR1 KGHDR and CDR2 SFDVKD. The CDR3 has 16 amino acids. CDR3 bases: TGTACCACCAGCTACTACGCCCAGGGTAGGGGCCATGAGCAGTTCTTC. Translated: CTTSYYAQGRGHEQFF.

This clonotype was observed a single time. An end of the junction differs from the germline gene, which may be a read error. The CDR3 spells CASSPNRGQGGSYEHYF. CDR3 sequence (DNA): TGTGCCAGCTCACCAAACCGAGGACAGGGGGGCTCCTACGAGCACTACTTC. V gene TRBV18 combines with J gene TRBJ2-7; the match to TRBD1 covers 10 bases. The CDR3 loop spans 17 amino acids. The germline gives CDR1 KGHSH, CDR2 LQKENI.

Worth noting for this clonotype: Relative to the germline gene, one junction end is altered; a read error may explain this. The V call is TRBV12-3 or TRBV12-4, the J call TRBJ1-1; no clear D gene. There are 13 residues in the CDR3. CDR3 in amino acids: CASRLAQFTEAFF. The DNA for the CDR3 is TGTGCCAGCCGTTTAGCACAGTTCACTGAAGCTTTCTTT.

Details on this clonotype: One end of the junction fails to match germline, which may point to a read error. The chain couples TRBV10-3 to TRBJ1-4; 9 bases align to TRBD1. The CDR3 length is 19 residues. The germline gives CDR1 ENHRY, CDR2 SYGVKD. In DNA form, the CDR3 reads TGTGGCATCAGTGGAAGTCCCGGGACAGGGATAGGGGCTAATGGAAAACTGTTTTTT. It is translated as CGISGSPGTGIGANGKLFF.

This clonotype was detected once. A junction end diverges from the germline sequence, so it may reflect a read error. The chain combines TRBV10-3 with TRBJ2-5, with D possibly TRBD2 on 6 matching bases. The germline CDR1 and CDR2 sequences are ENHRY and SYGVKD. The CDR3 length is 16 residues. Here the CDR3 DNA reads TGTGCCATCGGTGATCTATCGACTAGTGGAAAACAGACCCATTACTTC. Translation gives CAIGDLSTSGKQTHYF.

Regarding this clonotype: One base away lies a much larger clone, so this may be a sequencing read error. This chain joins TRBV7-9 and TRBJ2-2, with a weak D call TRBD1 (5 bases). The length of the CDR3 is 16 residues. Germline CDR1 SEHNR, CDR2 FQNEAQ (reference sequence). The CDR3 region is CVSREGPVLNTGELFF. The CDR3 DNA reads as TGTGTCAGCAGGGAAGGTCCGGTACTGAACACCGGGGAGCTGTTTTTT.

This clonotype has a count of ten or more. The CDR3 nucleotides are TGTGCCAGCAGCTCTAGCGTTGGGACAGATACGCAGTATTTT. Protein: CASSSSVGTDTQYF. V is TRBV5-5 and J is TRBJ2-3, with D tentatively TRBD2 (6 bases). The CDR3 is made up of 14 amino acids. Per germline, CDR1 SGHKS and CDR2 YYEKEE (reference sequence). Trimming cost V 3 bases and J 3 bases, with 11 bases left between them. Looking up the rest from reference TRBV5-5 and TRBJ2-3 gives the full variable domain: DAGVTQSPTHLIKTRGQQVTLRCSPISGHKSVSWYQQVLGQGPQFIFQYYEKEERGRGNFPDRFSARQFPNYSSELNVNALLLGDSALYLCASSSSVGTDTQYFGPGTRLTVL.

The sample holds one count of this clonotype. One end of the junction varies from germline; a read error may be responsible. This chain joins TRBV5-5 and TRBJ2-1, with 7 bases aligning to TRBD2. The germline CDR1 and CDR2 sequences are SGHKS and YYEKEE (reference sequence). The CDR3 has 17 amino acids. As DNA, the CDR3 is TGTGCCAGCAGCTGGGCCCTCCTAGCGGCGACGAAGGATGAGCGGTTCTTC. This encodes CASSWALLAATKDERFF.

Concerning this clonotype: Just one base apart from a much larger clone, this may be a read error. This CDR3 reads CASSLRTGWSEAFF. In nucleotides, the CDR3 is TGTGCCAGCAGTCTCCGGACAGGTTGGTCTGAAGCTTTCTTT. The gene calls are TRBV28 and TRBJ1-1; TRBD1 aligns across 7 bases. The CDR3 loop spans 14 amino acids. Germline CDR1 MDHEN, CDR2 SYDVKM. Losses at the gene ends were 5 bases for V and 6 bases for J; bases not matched to a gene: 9.

The chain combines TRBV11-1 with TRBJ2-7; D ambiguous. V was cut by 5 bases and J by 12 bases, with 23 bases left in between. The CDR3 spans 14 residues. In germline, CDR1 is SGHAT, CDR2 FQDESV (reference sequence). In DNA form, the CDR3 reads TGTGCCAGCAGCCCGGATTACCAAGCCAGCGCGCGGTACTTC. It translates to CASSPDYQASARYF. Combining the CDR3 with reference TRBV11-1 and TRBJ2-7 gives the whole variable domain EAEVAQSPRYKITEKSQAVAFWCDPISGHATLYWYRQILGQGPELLVQFQDESVVDDSQLPKDRFSAERLKGVDSTLKIQPAELGDSAMYLCASSPDYQASARYFGPGTRLTVT.

Points on this clonotype: The germline gene is not matched at one end of the junction; a read error may be the cause. The chain recombines TRBV11-2 with TRBJ1-1; no reliable D call. CDR1 SGHAT and CDR2 FQNNGV come from the germline V gene. The CDR3 covers 14 residues. The CDR3 DNA sequence: TGTTCCAGCAGCACAGCCGATTCCGTAACTGAAGTTTTCTTT. It codes for CSSSTADSVTEVFF.

On this clonotype itself: The junction departs from germline at one end; a sequencing error may be responsible. The V and J genes are TRBV4-1 and TRBJ2-4, with D perhaps TRBD1 (5 bases). CDR3 length equals 19 residues. CDR1 and CDR2 from the germline V gene are MGHRA and YSYEKL. The CDR3 spells CASNREPPQNEGAKSIQYF. CDR3 nucleotide sequence: TGCGCCAGCAACCGAGAGCCCCCTCAAAACGAAGGGGCCAAAAGCATTCAGTACTTC.

In the case of this clonotype: One end of the junction varies from germline; a read error may be responsible. The V call is TRBV4-2, the J call TRBJ1-5, with D possibly TRBD1 on 6 matching bases. CDR1 and CDR2 (germline): LGHNA, YNFKEQ. The CDR3 has 15 residues. As DNA, the CDR3 is TGTGCCAGCAGCCTTGGAGGGGGTGACAATCAGTCCCAGCATTTT. Protein: CASSLGGGDNQSQHF.

In its sample, this clonotype was seen once. This chain links TRBV6-5 with TRBJ2-7; D remains ambiguous. This CDR3 is built from 12 residues. Trimming shortened V by 7 bases and J by 4 bases, and 11 bases separated the two germline ends. The germline V gene encodes CDR1 MNHEY and CDR2 SVGAGI. CDR3 loop: CASTDQVYEQYF. CDR3 bases: TGTGCCAGCACGGACCAGGTATACGAGCAGTACTTC.

The chain employs TRBV4-1 and TRBJ2-7; the match to TRBD2 covers 9 bases. Looked up from germline, CDR1 is MGHRA and CDR2 is YSYEKL. The V segment lost 10 bases and the J segment 4 bases; nucleotides outside the gene matches: 20. The CDR3 covers 17 residues. CDR3 region: CANTLTSGYFSTYEQYF. CDR3 bases: TGCGCCAACACCCTCACTAGCGGGTACTTTTCCACTTACGAGCAGTACTTC.

As to this clonotype: At one boundary the junction diverges from the germline segment, which might be a read error. The rearrangement joins TRBV11-2 to TRBJ2-1; D is uncertain. The CDR3 sequence is 14 residues long. Germline V gives CDR1 SGHAT, CDR2 FQNNGV. In DNA, the CDR3 is TGTGCCAGTGGGTTGGACGGGTCCTACAATGAGCTGTTCTTC. It specifies CASGLDGSYNELFF.

The chain links TRBV7-8 to TRBJ2-7; 7 bases line up with TRBD1. The CDR3 sequence is 15 residues long. CDR1 is SGHVS and CDR2 is FQNEAQ in the germline V gene. CDR3 sequence reads: CVSSLEGQLFYEQYF. The DNA for the CDR3 is TGTGTCAGTAGCTTAGAGGGACAGCTATTCTACGAGCAGTACTTC.